This TCR beta chain was identified during a study of cytomegalovirus exposure and HLA in healthy donors. The CDR3 loop spans 15 amino acids. The V gene end was trimmed by 2 bases and the J gene end by 3 bases; junction bases not matched to a gene: 7. In germline, CDR1 is SNHLY, CDR2 FYNNEI. Profiled with immunoSEQ multiplex PCR; TCRdb holds only in-frame clones, not every one. Of a few hundred thousand clones listed, about nine tenths were seen once; the top ten hold about 0.8%. The donors were part of the validation cohort, which consisted of some 120 subjects and was separate from the first cohort of about 720 subjects.

The sequenced material came from PBMCs. The receptor was isolated from a woman between 18 and 29 years old in good health and CMV-seronegative. V gene TRBV2 combines with J gene TRBJ2-7, with TRBD2 matching 7 bases. The CDR3 DNA reads as TGTGCCAGCAGTGAAAGGCTAGCGGAAGGCTACGAGCAGTACTTC. Protein: CASSERLAEGYEQYF. Variable domain in full (rest from reference TRBV2 and TRBJ2-7): EPEVTQTPSHQVTQMGQEVILRCVPISNHLYFYWYRQILGQKVEFLVSFYNNEISEKSEIFDDQFSVERPDGSNFTLKIRSTKLEDSAMYFCASSERLAEGYEQYFGPGTRLTVT.